These 26 T cell receptor beta chains were all obtained from the same sample, sequenced in a study of blood T cell repertoires in COVID-19. Measured with immunoSEQ multiplex PCR; TCRdb has only the in-frame clones, and not every one. The data show under 55,000 clones, 80% to 85% seen once. The sample consisted of peripheral blood. These receptors all come from a man between 50 and 59 years old with acute or convalescent COVID-19.

This chain uses TRBV28 with TRBJ2-7, with no clear D. V dropped 5 bases and J dropped 2 bases, with 13 bases sitting between them. This CDR3 contains 14 residues. From germline, CDR1 is MDHEN and CDR2 SYDVKM. For the CDR3, the DNA is TGTGCCAGCAGTCTTTCCGGGTTCCCCTACGAGCAGTACTTC. Encoded protein: CASSLSGFPYEQYF.

This clone was seen a single time. The chain carries TRBV19 and TRBJ2-7; 8 bases fit TRBD1. The V and J ends lost 1 base and 4 bases, in that order; junction bases with no gene match: 6. CDR3 length: 15 residues. Germline V gene lookup returns CDR1 LNHDA and CDR2 SQIVND (reference sequence). CDR3 nucleotide sequence: TGTGCCAGTAGTATAGGGACAGGGCCATCGTACGAGCAGTACTTC. Translated, it gives CASSIGTGPSYEQYF.

J is TRBJ2-1 and V is TRBV5-1, with D maybe TRBD2 (6 bases). The CDR3 spans 15 residues. Trimming pared 4 bases from V and 8 bases from J, leaving 19 bases between. Germline V gives CDR1 SGHRS, CDR2 YFSETQ. The CDR3 here is CASSETPGLSYEQFF. CDR3 coding DNA: TGCGCCAGCAGCGAAACGCCGGGACTGAGCTATGAGCAGTTCTTC.

The chain recombines TRBV5-1 with TRBJ2-3; 8 bases line up with TRBD2. Looked up from germline, CDR1 is SGHRS and CDR2 is YFSETQ. This CDR3 is 17 amino acids long. Trimming removed 0 bases from V and 4 bases from J; junction bases left unmatched: 10. CDR3 sequence: CASSLDSYGGAPDTQYF. DNA of the CDR3: TGCGCCAGCAGCTTGGATTCTTACGGGGGGGCCCCAGATACGCAGTATTTT.

Only a few counts were recorded for this clone. This rearrangement joins TRBV30 to TRBJ2-7; tentatively, D is TRBD1 (6 bases). The CDR3 totals 13 residues. Trimming shortened V by 3 bases and J by 5 bases, and 14 bases separated the two germline ends. The germline V gene has CDR1 GTSNPN and CDR2 SVGIG (reference sequence). The chain's CDR3 is CAWRTPGGHEQYF. CDR3 bases: TGTGCCTGGAGAACTCCTGGGGGCCACGAGCAGTACTTC. The full variable domain, completed using reference TRBV30 and TRBJ2-7, is SQTIHQWPATLVQPVGSPLSLECTVEGTSNPNLYWYRQAAGRGLQLLFYSVGIGQISSEVPQNLSASRPQDRQFILSSKKLLLSDSGFYLCAWRTPGGHEQYFGPGTRLTVT.

The chain joins TRBV19 to TRBJ2-1, with D tentatively TRBD2 (5 bases). Germline V gives CDR1 LNHDA, CDR2 SQIVND (reference sequence). The CDR3 length is 13 residues. Trimming took 6 bases from V and 4 from J, leaving 10 bases between them. CDR3 in DNA: TGTGCCAGTAGCCAGACTAAATACAATGAGCAGTTCTTC. This codes for CASSQTKYNEQFF.

Here the CDR3 reads CATSKQANQPQHF. CDR3 DNA sequence: TGTGCCACCAGTAAACAGGCAAATCAGCCCCAGCATTTT. The chain is built from TRBV15 and TRBJ1-5; D is possibly TRBD1 (5 bases). Trimming removed 6 bases from V and 4 bases from J, with 10 bases in between. The CDR3 sequence is 13 residues long. CDR1 and CDR2 (germline): LNHNV, YYDKDF (reference sequence).

This chain connects TRBV19 to TRBJ1-2; no clear D. Trimming pared 0 bases from V and 7 bases from J, leaving 9 bases between. Germline V gene sequence: CDR1 LNHDA, CDR2 SQIVND (reference sequence). The CDR3 runs to 13 residues. The CDR3 region is CASSIDLGFGYTF. CDR3 in DNA: TGTGCCAGTAGTATAGATCTGGGCTTTGGCTACACCTTC.

This chain connects TRBV7-2 to TRBJ1-1; D uncertain. From germline, CDR1 is SGHTA and CDR2 FQGNSA. The ends were cut back, 6 bases at V and 2 bases at J, with 10 bases in the middle. The CDR3 contains 13 residues. The chain's CDR3 is CASRLTLNTEAFF. DNA of the CDR3: TGTGCCAGCAGGTTGACACTCAACACTGAAGCTTTCTTT.

The chain recombines TRBV5-1 with TRBJ2-5; TRBD2 matches 15 bases. The CDR3 has 17 amino acids. Trimming cost V 2 bases and J 5 bases; bases outside gene matches: 7. Germline CDR1 and CDR2: SGHRS and YFSETQ. The CDR3 DNA reads as TGCGCCAGCAGCTTACGGACTAGCGGGGGGGCTGGCGAGACCCAGTACTTC. Translated, it gives CASSLRTSGGAGETQYF. Full variable domain (remainder filled in from reference TRBV5-1 and TRBJ2-5): KAGVTQTPRYLIKTRGQQVTLSCSPISGHRSVSWYQQTPGQGLQFLFEYFSETQRNKGNFPGRFSGRQFSNSRSEMNVSTLELGDSALYLCASSLRTSGGAGETQYFGPGTRLLVL.

The chain is built from TRBV2 and TRBJ2-1, with a possible D match to TRBD2 (6 bases). This CDR3 spans 16 amino acids. Between the trimmed V and J ends, which lost 1 base and 4 bases, there was a span of 14 bases. Germline assignment: CDR1 SNHLY and CDR2 FYNNEI. In DNA form, the CDR3 reads TGTGCCAGCAGTGAAGTTAAGGGACTGACATACAATGAGCAGTTCTTC. This translates into CASSEVKGLTYNEQFF.

V is TRBV18 and J is TRBJ1-2; D is unclear. Germline V gene lookup returns CDR1 KGHSH and CDR2 LQKENI. Trimming pared 2 bases from V and 5 bases from J, leaving 12 bases between. This CDR3 is built from 14 residues. CDR3 sequence reads: CASSPDTANYGYTF. In nucleotides, the CDR3 is TGTGCCAGCTCACCAGATACAGCAAATTATGGCTACACCTTC.

The J gene is TRBJ1-2, the V gene TRBV3-1 (or the pseudogene TRBV3-2); 8 nucleotides line up with TRBD1. Germline loops: CDR1 LGHDT, CDR2 YNNKEL (reference sequence). CDR3 length: 14 amino acids. With 4 bases clipped from V and 4 bases from J, the junction kept 5 bases outside the gene matches. The CDR3 spells CASSPGQAIYGYTF. DNA of the CDR3: TGTGCCAGCAGCCCGGGACAGGCCATCTATGGCTACACCTTC.

The chain is built from TRBV6-5 and TRBJ1-1; a weak D match, TRBD1 (5 bases). The germline V gene encodes CDR1 MNHEY and CDR2 SVGAGI. Trimming left V 2 bases short and J 1 base short, with 11 bases between. There are 15 residues in the CDR3. The CDR3 spells CASSYLGTGNTEAFF. In DNA form, the CDR3 reads TGTGCCAGCAGTTACCTCGGGACTGGGAACACTGAAGCTTTCTTT.

The chain carries TRBV18 and TRBJ2-3; 13 bases agree with TRBD2. This CDR3 spans 17 amino acids. Looked up from germline, CDR1 is KGHSH and CDR2 is LQKENI. The V gene end was trimmed by 1 base and the J gene end by 6 bases; junction bases not matched to a gene: 7. CDR3 DNA: TGTGCCAGCTCACCACGGACTAGCGGGAGTTTCGCGGATACGCAGTATTTT. This translates into CASSPRTSGSFADTQYF.

The V and J genes are TRBV5-1 and TRBJ1-3; D is uncertain. This CDR3 is 17 amino acids long. Trimming cost V 0 bases and J 0 bases, with 13 bases left between them. CDR1 is SGHRS and CDR2 is YFSETQ in the germline V gene. The CDR3 reads CASSLEISSSSGNTIYF. CDR3 bases: TGCGCCAGCAGCTTGGAAATCAGTTCAAGCTCTGGAAACACCATATATTTT.

V and J are TRBV19 and TRBJ2-3; TRBD2 agrees at 7 bases. The germline V gene encodes CDR1 LNHDA and CDR2 SQIVND (reference sequence). The V and J ends lost 8 bases and 2 bases, in that order; junction bases with no gene match: 10. The CDR3 spans 15 residues. The CDR3 region is CASQTSFLLTDTQYF. In DNA form, the CDR3 reads TGTGCCAGTCAGACTAGCTTTCTTCTCACAGATACGCAGTATTTT. The variable domain in full, completed from reference TRBV19 and TRBJ2-3, reads DGGITQSPKYLFRKEGQNVTLSCEQNLNHDAMYWYRQDPGQGLRLIYYSQIVNDFQKGDIAEGYSVSREKKESFPLTVTSAQKNPTAFYLCASQTSFLLTDTQYFGPGTRLTVL.

The chain has TRBV19 and TRBJ1-6; the D gene is possibly TRBD1 (5 bases). V dropped 3 bases and J dropped 8 bases, with 11 bases sitting between them. CDR1 and CDR2 (germline): LNHDA, SQIVND (reference sequence). The CDR3 consists of 14 residues. CDR3 residues: CASSIRQSYSPLHF. CDR3 DNA: TGTGCCAGTAGTATTCGACAGAGTTATTCACCCCTCCACTTT. The variable domain in full, with the rest retrieved from reference TRBV19 and TRBJ1-6, is DGGITQSPKYLFRKEGQNVTLSCEQNLNHDAMYWYRQDPGQGLRLIYYSQIVNDFQKGDIAEGYSVSREKKESFPLTVTSAQKNPTAFYLCASSIRQSYSPLHFGNGTRLTVT.

The CDR3 here is CASSLGRTSGEQYF. In DNA, the CDR3 is TGTGCCAGCAGCCTAGGAAGGACTAGCGGTGAGCAGTACTTC. The chain combines TRBV7-3 with TRBJ2-7, with 10 bases fitting TRBD2. With V trimmed by 5 bases and J by 7 bases, 8 bases remained unmatched. Per germline, CDR1 SGHTA and CDR2 FQGTGA. The CDR3 consists of 14 residues. Variable domain in full (rest from reference TRBV7-3 and TRBJ2-7): GAGVSQTPSNKVTEKGKYVELRCDPISGHTALYWYRQSLGQGPEFLIYFQGTGAADDSGLPNDRFFAVRPEGSVSTLKIQRTERGDSAVYLCASSLGRTSGEQYFGPGTRLTVT.

The genes are TRBV24-1 and TRBJ2-6; D is unclear. Germline values: CDR1 KGHDR, CDR2 SFDVKD. V lost 4 bases and J 1 base, leaving 10 bases between the germline ends. This CDR3 has 16 amino acids. The DNA of the CDR3 is TGTGCCACCAGTGACCCGCAGGTGTCTGGGGCCAACGTCCTGACTTTC. It specifies CATSDPQVSGANVLTF.

In its sample, this clone was seen once. This chain links TRBV3-1 (or the pseudogene TRBV3-2) with TRBJ2-1; 12 nucleotides agree with TRBD1. Germline V CDR1 and CDR2: LGHDT, YNNKEL (reference sequence). Germline trimming cut 6 bases from V and 7 bases from J; bases unmatched to any gene: 7. CDR3 length: 15 residues. As DNA, the CDR3 is TGTGCCAGCAGTCGGGACAGGGGGCATTTAAATGAGCAGTTCTTC. Translated: CASSRDRGHLNEQFF.

The chain recombines TRBV12-3 or TRBV12-4 with TRBJ1-2, with no clear D. V was clipped by 6 bases and J by 5 bases, with 10 bases between them. The CDR3 has 12 amino acids. The CDR3 DNA reads as TGTGCCAGCAGCCCGGGAAATTATGGCTACACCTTC. Residues: CASSPGNYGYTF.

The chain is built from TRBV7-6 and TRBJ2-2; weak D call: TRBD1 (5 bases). The CDR3 covers 16 residues. Germline V gene data show CDR1 as SGHVS and CDR2 as FNYEAQ. V was pared by 5 bases and J by 0 bases, with 13 bases between. Here the CDR3 reads CASSPQGTPNTGELFF. The CDR3 DNA sequence: TGTGCCAGCAGCCCCCAGGGCACCCCGAACACCGGGGAGCTGTTTTTT. Full variable domain (remainder filled in from reference TRBV7-6 and TRBJ2-2): GAGVSQSPRYKVTKRGQDVALRCDPISGHVSLYWYRQALGQGPEFLTYFNYEAQQDKSGLPNDRFSAERPEGSISTLTIQRTEQRDSAMYRCASSPQGTPNTGELFFGEGSRLTVL.

The chain couples TRBV6-5 to TRBJ1-2, with 10 bases identical to TRBD1. The germline V gene has CDR1 MNHEY and CDR2 SVGAGI. The CDR3 runs to 14 residues. Trimming cost V 7 bases and J 8 bases; bases outside gene matches: 10. CDR3 in DNA: TGTGCCAGCACCCAAATTGGGACAGGGGTGGGCTACACCTTC. This gives the protein CASTQIGTGVGYTF.

The chain couples TRBV3-1 (or the pseudogene TRBV3-2) to TRBJ2-3, with 7 bases matching TRBD1. The CDR3 totals 16 residues. V lost 4 bases to trimming and J lost 1 base; unmatched junction nucleotides: 8. Germline CDR1 reads LGHDT; CDR2 reads YNNKEL (reference sequence). CDR3 amino acids: CASSRMTGSGTDTQYF. CDR3 coding DNA: TGTGCCAGCAGCCGCATGACAGGGAGTGGCACAGATACGCAGTATTTT.

J is TRBJ1-5 and V is TRBV28, with 7 bases aligning to TRBD1. Trimming took 10 bases from V and 7 from J; bases not matched to a gene: 4. CDR3 length: 11 residues. Germline loops: CDR1 MDHEN, CDR2 SYDVKM. The CDR3 DNA reads as TGTGCCACCCAGGGGGAACAGCCCCAGCATTTT. Amino acids: CATQGEQPQHF.